Listed below are T cell receptor beta chains from one sample, sequenced in a study of blood T cell repertoires in COVID-19. Data came from immunoSEQ multiplex PCR; TCRdb stores just in-frame clones and leaves some out. This table has 250,000 to 350,000 clones, 75% to 90% appearing once. The material sequenced was peripheral blood. The receptor source for this set is a woman aged 55-69 years with acute or convalescent COVID-19. Each CDR3 is given with its conserved first and last residue. A D gene is named only where the DNA matches it firmly. Some rows mark clone size as missing; the rest say once, few, many or name a class of expanded clone.

cdr3_aa,cdr3_nt,j_call,v_call,d_call,cdr3_length,clone_size
CASSRGTGSEQYF,TGCGCCAGCAGCCGAGGGACAGGGTCCGAGCAGTACTTC,TRBJ2-7,TRBV4-3,TRBD1,13,once
CATREPQGAGTEAFF,TGTGCCACCAGAGAACCTCAGGGGGCGGGCACTGAAGCTTTCTTT,TRBJ1-1,TRBV24-1,TRBD1,15,.
CASSKALEKTGELFF,TGTGCCAGCAGCAAAGCCCTCGAGAAAACCGGGGAGCTGTTTTTT,TRBJ2-2,TRBV21-1,.,15,few
CASSTSLQETQYF,TGTGCCAGCAGCACGTCGCTACAAGAGACCCAGTACTTC,TRBJ2-5,TRBV7-2,.,13,few
CAIQISGSYNSNHYGYTF,TGTGCCATCCAGATTTCGGGTAGCTACAACTCTAATCACTATGGCTACACCTTC,TRBJ1-2,TRBV2,.,18,.
CASSGTGGELYSNQPQHF,TGTGCCAGCAGTGGTACAGGGGGGGAACTCTATAGCAATCAGCCCCAGCATTTT,TRBJ1-5,TRBV28,TRBD1,18,.
CASSYYREGNYGYTF,TGTGCCAGCAGTTACTACAGGGAGGGCAACTATGGCTACACCTTC,TRBJ1-2,TRBV6-2/TRBV6-3,.,15,.
CASSLIPATYGYTF,TGTGCCAGCAGTTTAATCCCAGCGACCTATGGCTACACCTTC,TRBJ1-2,TRBV27,.,14,.
CASSKGQSNEKLFF,TGTGCCAGCAGCAAAGGACAGAGCAATGAAAAACTGTTTTTT,TRBJ1-4,TRBV5-4,.,14,.
CASSSGGLNTEAFF,TGTGCCAGCAGTTCGGGAGGCCTGAACACTGAAGCTTTCTTT,TRBJ1-1,TRBV27,.,14,once
CASSQDTGGSYGYTF,TGTGCCAGCAGCCAAGATACAGGGGGGTCCTATGGCTACACCTTC,TRBJ1-2,TRBV4-2,TRBD1,15,.
CAWSDLSNLTDTQYF,TGTGCCTGGAGTGACCTGTCTAACCTCACAGATACGCAGTATTTT,TRBJ2-3,TRBV30,.,15,.
CASSFFSSGVYNEQFF,TGTGCCAGCAGCTTCTTTTCTAGCGGGGTTTACAATGAGCAGTTCTTC,TRBJ2-1,TRBV5-4,TRBD2,16,.
CASSSGGETQYF,TGTGCCAGTAGTAGTGGAGGTGAGACCCAGTACTTC,TRBJ2-5,TRBV19,.,12,.
CASSPWDRLRDEQYF,TGTGCCAGCAGTCCCTGGGACAGACTAAGGGACGAGCAGTACTTC,TRBJ2-7,TRBV27,TRBD1,15,.
CASSPGTGRTGELFF,TGTGCCAGCTCCCCCGGGACAGGGCGTACCGGGGAGCTGTTTTTT,TRBJ2-2,TRBV18,TRBD1,15,once
CASSQGQGNQPQHF,TGTGCCAGCAGTCAGGGACAGGGCAATCAGCCCCAGCATTTT,TRBJ1-5,TRBV2,TRBD1,14,.
CASSPPSGGGRELFF,TGTGCCAGCAGCCCCCCTAGCGGGGGGGGGAGGGAGCTGTTTTTT,TRBJ2-2,TRBV9,TRBD2,15,once
CASSLTGEAFF,TGTGCCAGCAGCCTGACAGGGGAAGCTTTCTTT,TRBJ1-1,TRBV3-1/TRBV3-2,TRBD1,11,.
CASAYAPTNNNEQFF,TGTGCCAGCGCTTATGCGCCTACGAATAACAATGAGCAGTTCTTC,TRBJ2-1,TRBV19,.,15,.
CASSPLRETQYF,TGTGCCAGCTCACCCCTCCGGGAGACCCAGTACTTC,TRBJ2-5,TRBV18,.,12,once
CASSRSQEGSYGYTF,TGTGCCAGCAGCCGTTCACAGGAGGGGAGCTATGGCTACACCTTC,TRBJ1-2,TRBV3-1/TRBV3-2,.,15,.
CASSRQGSGNTIYF,TGTGCCAGTAGCCGGCAGGGGTCTGGAAACACCATATATTTT,TRBJ1-3,TRBV19,.,14,.
CASSIDSGLDYEQYF,TGTGCCAGTAGTATTGACTCGGGACTAGACTACGAGCAGTACTTC,TRBJ2-7,TRBV19,TRBD2,15,.
CASSEGRGLYEQYF,TGTGCCAGCAGTGAAGGCAGGGGGCTGTACGAGCAGTACTTC,TRBJ2-7,TRBV2,TRBD1,14,.
CASSYSRTGGTEAFF,TGTGCCAGCAGTTACTCAAGGACAGGGGGCACTGAAGCTTTCTTT,TRBJ1-1,TRBV6-5,TRBD1,15,.
CASSSRDDGTQYF,TGTGCCAGCAGCTCGCGGGACGACGGGACCCAGTACTTC,TRBJ2-5,TRBV11-2,.,13,.
CASSLGGAPSGNTIYF,TGTGCCAGCAGCCTCGGGGGGGCCCCCTCTGGAAACACCATATATTTT,TRBJ1-3,TRBV5-6,.,16,.
CASTTGQFANTGELFF,TGTGCCAGCACCACCGGACAGTTCGCGAACACCGGGGAGCTGTTTTTT,TRBJ2-2,TRBV5-8,.,16,.
CASSSGTSGNAWYEQYF,TGTGCCAGCAGCTCCGGGACTAGCGGGAACGCATGGTACGAGCAGTACTTC,TRBJ2-7,TRBV3-1/TRBV3-2,TRBD2,17,.
CASSQEGRASEQYF,TGTGCCAGCAGCCAAGAGGGGAGGGCGAGTGAGCAGTACTTC,TRBJ2-7,TRBV3-1/TRBV3-2,TRBD2,14,.
CASSRQYNEQFF,TGTGCCAGCAGCCGACAATACAATGAGCAGTTCTTC,TRBJ2-1,TRBV28,.,12,.
CASRDRAIAGVRETQYF,TGTGCCAGCAGAGACCGGGCCATAGCGGGAGTGAGAGAGACCCAGTACTTC,TRBJ2-5,TRBV27,TRBD2,17,once
CASSHPQGASHNEQFF,TGTGCCAGCAGTCACCCACAGGGGGCGAGTCACAATGAGCAGTTCTTC,TRBJ2-1,TRBV27,TRBD1,16,.
CASSIDRSYEQYF,TGTGCCAGTAGTATAGATCGCAGCTACGAGCAGTACTTC,TRBJ2-7,TRBV19,.,13,few
CASGGGSSYEQYF,TGTGCCAGTGGGGGGGGCAGCTCCTACGAGCAGTACTTC,TRBJ2-7,TRBV2,.,13,.
CASSDRLAGVGETQYF,TGTGCCAGCAGCGACCGACTAGCGGGAGTAGGTGAGACCCAGTACTTC,TRBJ2-5,TRBV5-6,TRBD2,16,.
CAWTGHIRVSGNTIYF,TGTGCCTGGACTGGACACATCAGGGTTTCTGGAAACACCATATATTTT,TRBJ1-3,TRBV30,.,16,.
CASRDEVRGTEAFF,TGTGCCAGCAGAGATGAGGTTCGGGGCACTGAAGCTTTCTTT,TRBJ1-1,TRBV28,.,14,.
CASRTGQYQAFF,TGTGCCAGCAGGACCGGACAGTATCAAGCTTTCTTT,TRBJ1-1,TRBV28,.,12,once